The 13 T cell receptor beta chains below come from one sample, sequenced in a study of blood T cell repertoires in COVID-19. Sequencing used immunoSEQ multiplex PCR; TCRdb keeps in-frame clones, though not all of them. Counted here are hundreds of thousands of clones, about 90% occurring once; the ten biggest clones make up 2.1%. Input material: peripheral blood. The receptors derive from a woman in her thirties who had recovered from COVID-19.

V and J are TRBV2 and TRBJ2-6; the D gene is possibly TRBD1 (5 bases). The V and J ends lost 8 bases and 4 bases respectively, with 21 bases between them. CDR1 and CDR2 (germline): SNHLY, FYNNEI. This CDR3 has 17 amino acids. CDR3 DNA sequence: TGTGCCAGCGCGGAAGGGAACAGGCTGGCCGGGGCCAACGTCCTGACTTTC. This sequence encodes CASAEGNRLAGANVLTF.

This sequence joins TRBV5-1 and TRBJ2-1; 7 bases are a match to TRBD1. The germline gives CDR1 SGHRS, CDR2 YFSETQ. This CDR3 has 12 residues. V lost 6 bases, J lost 4 bases, and 1 base stayed unmatched. The DNA of the CDR3 is TGCGCCAGCATGACAGGGTACAATGAGCAGTTCTTC. Translating it yields CASMTGYNEQFF.

The chain links TRBV5-1 to TRBJ1-2, with D tentatively TRBD1 (6 bases). Germline CDR1 SGHRS, CDR2 YFSETQ. Trimming took off 3 bases at V and 6 bases at J, with 15 bases between the two ends. The length of the CDR3 is 14 residues. The CDR3: CASSSYEQGNGYTF. The CDR3 DNA reads TGCGCCAGCAGCTCGTATGAACAGGGAAATGGCTACACCTTC.

V usage is TRBV28 and J usage is TRBJ2-6; 9 nucleotides agree with TRBD1. The CDR3 contains 17 residues. CDR1 is MDHEN, CDR2 SYDVKM, per germline. The junction had 5 bases not matched to a gene; V was cut back by 5 bases and J by 0 bases. The DNA for the CDR3 is TGTGCCAGCAGTAGGACAGGGGTCGCCTCTGGGGCCAACGTCCTGACTTTC. Amino acids: CASSRTGVASGANVLTF.

This chain connects TRBV7-2 to TRBJ2-3, with 11 positions matching TRBD2. The CDR3 extends over 13 amino acids. The V gene's germline CDR1 is SGHTA and CDR2 FQGNSA. The V gene end was trimmed by 8 bases and the J gene end by 6 bases; junction bases not matched to a gene: 4. The CDR3 DNA reads as TGTGCCAGCGGGACTAGCGGAGGGGATACGCAGTATTTT. As protein: CASGTSGGDTQYF. Filled out from reference TRBV7-2 and TRBJ2-3, the complete variable domain reads GAGVSQSPSNKVTEKGKDVELRCDPISGHTALYWYRQSLGQGLEFLIYFQGNSAPDKSGLPSDRFSAERTGGSVSTLTIQRTQQEDSAVYLCASGTSGGDTQYFGPGTRLTVL.

Comments on this clone: Other nucleotide sequences from this sample produce the same CDR3. This chain links TRBV3-1 (or the pseudogene TRBV3-2) with TRBJ1-5; D is uncertain. Looked up from germline, CDR1 is LGHDT and CDR2 is YNNKEL (reference sequence). The CDR3 has 14 amino acids. V was cut by 4 bases and J by 4 bases, with 11 bases left in between. The DNA for the CDR3 is TGTGCCAGCAGCCTTGGGAGGGTTAATCAGCCCCAGCATTTT. Translation gives CASSLGRVNQPQHF.

The genes are TRBV4-1 and TRBJ2-7; TRBD1 matches at 10 bases. The trim removed 1 base at V and 4 bases at J, leaving 7 bases unmatched. The CDR3 loop spans 16 amino acids. The germline gives CDR1 MGHRA, CDR2 YSYEKL. The CDR3, as DNA: TGCGCCAGCAGCCAAGCTTGGGACAGGGGCTGGTACGAGCAGTACTTC. Protein: CASSQAWDRGWYEQYF.

This clone showed up just once. The chain employs TRBV10-3 and TRBJ2-2, with TRBD2 as a possible D gene (6 bases). This CDR3 contains 15 residues. Trimming shortened V by 8 bases and J by 3 bases, and 16 bases separated the two germline ends. CDR1 ENHRY and CDR2 SYGVKD come from the germline V gene. The CDR3 reads CAIRWGTSDTGELFF. The CDR3 nucleotides read TGTGCCATCCGGTGGGGGACTTCCGACACCGGGGAGCTGTTTTTT.

The genes are TRBV27 and TRBJ2-7, with 13 bases identical to TRBD2. Unmatched junction bases numbered 8, after V lost 0 bases and J lost 3 bases. The CDR3 runs 18 residues. The germline CDR1 and CDR2 sequences are MNHEY and SMNVEV (reference sequence). The CDR3 here is CASSLSPRTSGGLYEQYF. The DNA of the CDR3 is TGTGCCAGCAGTTTATCCCCTAGGACTAGCGGGGGCCTCTACGAGCAGTACTTC.

The chain couples TRBV30 to TRBJ1-2; D is perhaps TRBD1 (5 bases). Germline CDR1 is GTSNPN and CDR2 is SVGIG (reference sequence). Trimming took 2 bases from V and 5 from J, leaving 12 bases between them. The CDR3 runs 13 residues. The CDR3 DNA follows: TGTGCCTGGAGTCCCCAGGAGGGGTATGGCTACACCTTC. Protein: CAWSPQEGYGYTF.

The chain couples TRBV2 to TRBJ2-1; D is perhaps TRBD2 (7 bases). The CDR3 extends over 13 amino acids. Germline CDR1 and CDR2: SNHLY and FYNNEI. Trimming shortened V by 8 bases and J by 0 bases, and 8 bases separated the two germline ends. The CDR3 DNA sequence: TGTGCCAGCCGGGGGGCCTCCTACAATGAGCAGTTCTTC. Translated, it gives CASRGASYNEQFF.

This clone was seen a single time. The rearrangement uses TRBV7-3 and TRBJ2-3, with 10 bases matching TRBD2. V was pared by 2 bases and J by 4 bases, with 3 bases of the junction left unmatched. The CDR3 covers 15 residues. Per germline, CDR1 SGHTA and CDR2 FQGTGA. The CDR3 sequence is CASSLGAGGADTQYF. CDR3 nucleotide sequence: TGTGCCAGCAGCTTAGGAGCGGGAGGGGCAGATACGCAGTATTTT.

This clone was seen a single time. V is TRBV11-2 and J is TRBJ2-1, with a possible D match to TRBD1 (6 bases). The ends were cut back, 0 bases at V and 4 bases at J, with 10 bases in the middle. CDR1 and CDR2 (germline): SGHAT, FQNNGV. This CDR3 region has 15 residues. The CDR3, as DNA: TGTGCCAGCAGCTTAGAAAGGGGGTTTTACAATGAGCAGTTCTTC. Its translation is CASSLERGFYNEQFF. Filled out from reference TRBV11-2 and TRBJ2-1, the complete variable domain reads EAGVAQSPRYKIIEKRQSVAFWCNPISGHATLYWYQQILGQGPKLLIQFQNNGVVDDSQLPKDRFSAERLKGVDSTLKIQPAKLEDSAVYLCASSLERGFYNEQFFGPGTRLTVL.